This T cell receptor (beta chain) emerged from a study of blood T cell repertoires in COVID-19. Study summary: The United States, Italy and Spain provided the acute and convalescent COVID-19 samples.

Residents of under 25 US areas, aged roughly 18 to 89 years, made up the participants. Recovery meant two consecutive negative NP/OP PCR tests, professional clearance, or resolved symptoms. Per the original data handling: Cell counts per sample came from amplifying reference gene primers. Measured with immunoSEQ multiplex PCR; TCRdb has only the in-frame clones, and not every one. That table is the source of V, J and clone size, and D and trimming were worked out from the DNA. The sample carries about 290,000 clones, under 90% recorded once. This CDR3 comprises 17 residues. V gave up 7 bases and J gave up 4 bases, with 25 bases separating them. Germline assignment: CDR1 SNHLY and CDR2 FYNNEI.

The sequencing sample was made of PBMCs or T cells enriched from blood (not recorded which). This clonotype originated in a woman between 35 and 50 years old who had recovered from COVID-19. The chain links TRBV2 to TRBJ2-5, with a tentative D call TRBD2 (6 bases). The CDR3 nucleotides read TGTGCCAGCACCATTCGTCCTAGCGTCCCCGGGGGAGAGACCCAGTACTTC. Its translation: CASTIRPSVPGGETQYF.